The entry that follows covers one T cell receptor (beta chain) sequence. The target antigen is unknown. These data originate in a study of T-cell memory formation after mild COVID-19. Whole-study results and caveats: Some clones that responded turned up in pre-infection memory, which suggests that cross-reactive memory joined in. A second wave of clones peaked on day 37, and their SARS-CoV-2 specificity went unconfirmed.

TCRdb itself ran the 5' RACE reads through MiXCR, one entry per CDR3 protein. Found here are 430,000 or so distinct CDR3 sequences, nearly 25% of them singletons; the top ten hold around 13%. This clonotype originated in an adult woman who had mild COVID-19 (a few samples of this study predate the infection). Cell type and time point are not known. Sequencing was done on a sample of PBMCs or a T cell subset sorted from them (not recorded which).

This CDR3 is CATSGHSGTGRTGELFF. CDR3 sequence (DNA): TGTGCCACCAGTGGTCATTCCGGGACAGGTCGCACCGGGGAGCTGTTTTTT. V usage is TRBV24-1 and J usage is TRBJ2-2, with 8 bases aligning to TRBD1. The CDR3 is 17 amino acids. CDR1 KGHDR and CDR2 SFDVKD come from the germline V gene. V was pared by 5 bases and J by 4 bases, with 11 bases of the junction left unmatched.